This T cell receptor beta chain was recovered during a study of T cells in localized non-small cell lung cancer. Study results and caveats: The tumor had only one region sequenced, so heterogeneity remains possible. Adjacent uninvolved lung had the highest clonality, suggesting focused antigen responses. In the blood, greater T cell density corresponded to longer overall survival.

Comments on this clone: Its antigen is unknown. Additional DNA sequences in this sample encode the identical CDR3.

Sequencing used immunoSEQ multiplex PCR; TCRdb keeps in-frame clones, though not all of them. The sample lists about 24,000 clones, roughly nine tenths occurring once. From germline, CDR1 is SGHNT and CDR2 YYREEE (reference sequence). After removal of 4 bases from V and 0 bases from J, the junction contained 5 bases not matched to a gene. The CDR3 extends over 16 amino acids. The sample in question was peripheral blood, obtained before any cancer treatment. This sequence joins TRBV5-4 and TRBJ2-7; 12 nucleotides align to TRBD2. This TCR came from a man between 35 and 75 years old with stage I squamous cell lung carcinoma. The CDR3: CASSAGLAGSSYEQYF. The DNA of the CDR3 is TGTGCCAGCAGCGCCGGACTAGCGGGGAGCTCCTACGAGCAGTACTTC.